This T cell receptor beta chain was recorded in a study of cytomegalovirus exposure and HLA in healthy donors. General study findings and limits: Investigators reported 150 to 200 TCR beta chains as tied to cytomegalovirus.

The study ran its PCR with 60 Vbeta and 13 Jbeta primers. Sequencing used immunoSEQ multiplex PCR; TCRdb keeps in-frame clones, though not all of them. This table holds 100,000 to 150,000 clones, 81% found once. There are 14 residues in the CDR3. Germline-derived CDR1 and CDR2 are SGHAT and FQNNGV. V was clipped by 5 bases and J by 4 bases; unmatched bases: 4. As regards this clone: What it binds is not known.

V usage is TRBV11-2 and J usage is TRBJ2-5, with 10 bases matching TRBD1. The specimen sequenced was PBMCs. This clonotype was obtained from a man younger than 35 in good health and CMV-seronegative. The DNA of the CDR3 is TGTGCCAGCAGCAACCGGGACAGGGGAGAGACCCAGTACTTC. Protein sequence: CASSNRDRGETQYF.